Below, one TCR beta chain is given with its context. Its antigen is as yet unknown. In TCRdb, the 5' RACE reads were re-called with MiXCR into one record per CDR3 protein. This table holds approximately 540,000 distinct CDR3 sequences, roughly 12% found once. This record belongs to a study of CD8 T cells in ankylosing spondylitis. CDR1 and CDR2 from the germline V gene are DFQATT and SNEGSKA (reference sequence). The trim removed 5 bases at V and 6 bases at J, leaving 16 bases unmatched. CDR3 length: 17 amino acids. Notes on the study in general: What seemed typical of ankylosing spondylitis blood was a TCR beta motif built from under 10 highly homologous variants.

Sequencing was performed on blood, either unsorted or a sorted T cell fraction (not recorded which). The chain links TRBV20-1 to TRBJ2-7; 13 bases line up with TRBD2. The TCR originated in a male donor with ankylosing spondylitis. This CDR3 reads CSALPTFRTSGSGEQYF. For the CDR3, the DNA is TGCAGTGCTCTTCCCACTTTTCGGACTAGCGGGAGTGGCGAGCAGTACTTC.